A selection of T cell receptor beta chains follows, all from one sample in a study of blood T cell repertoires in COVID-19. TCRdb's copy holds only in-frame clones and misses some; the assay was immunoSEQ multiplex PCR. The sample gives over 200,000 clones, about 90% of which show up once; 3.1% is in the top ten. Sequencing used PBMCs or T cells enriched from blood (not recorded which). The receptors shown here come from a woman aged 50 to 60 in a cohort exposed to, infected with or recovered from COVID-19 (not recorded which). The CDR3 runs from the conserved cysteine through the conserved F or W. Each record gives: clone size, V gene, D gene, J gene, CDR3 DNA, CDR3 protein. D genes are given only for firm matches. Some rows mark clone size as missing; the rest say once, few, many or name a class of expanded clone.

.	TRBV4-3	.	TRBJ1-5	TGCGCCAGCAGCCAAGAGCTGGGGCGGCGGCCCCAGCATTTT	CASSQELGRRPQHF
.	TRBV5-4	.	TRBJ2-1	TGTGCCAGCAGCTTTGACACAACCAATGAGCAGTTCTTC	CASSFDTTNEQFF
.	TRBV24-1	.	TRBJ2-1	TGTGCCACCAGTGGAGGAGTGGTTATTGAGCAGTTCTTC	CATSGGVVIEQFF
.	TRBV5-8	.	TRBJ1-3	TGTGCCAGCAAAAAGAAGGCAGGTCTCTCTGGAAACACCATATATTTT	CASKKKAGLSGNTIYF
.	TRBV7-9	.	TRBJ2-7	TGTGCCAGCGCAGTCACCAGGGGCAGTGAGGAGCAGTACTTC	CASAVTRGSEEQYF
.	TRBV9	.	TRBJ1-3	TGTGCCAGCAGCGGGGGCCAGACTGGAAACACCATATATTTT	CASSGGQTGNTIYF
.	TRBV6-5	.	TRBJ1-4	TGTGCCAGCAAAACAGGGTTAGTCGAAAAACTGTTTTTT	CASKTGLVEKLFF
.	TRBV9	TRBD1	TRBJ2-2	TGTGCCAGCAGCCTACCACGACAGGGTGGCTACTCAAACACCGGGGAGCTGTTTTTT	CASSLPRQGGYSNTGELFF
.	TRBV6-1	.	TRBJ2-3	TGTGCCAGCAGTGACCCCTTCCTAGACACAGATACGCAGTATTTT	CASSDPFLDTDTQYF
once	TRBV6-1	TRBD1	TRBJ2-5	TGTGCCAGCAGTGACACGACCCGGACAGGGGATGTCCAAGAGACCCAGTACTTC	CASSDTTRTGDVQETQYF
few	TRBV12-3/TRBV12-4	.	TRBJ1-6	TGTGCCAGCAGTTTAGCGCGTTCAACCGCTCTCCACTTT	CASSLARSTALHF
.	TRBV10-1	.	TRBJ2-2	TGCGCCAGCAGTCAGGGGTTGGCGGGGGAGCTGTTTTTT	CASSQGLAGELFF
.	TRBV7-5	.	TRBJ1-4	TGTGCCAGAAGCGCGGAGAATGGCGAAGAAAAACTGTTTTTT	CARSAENGEEKLFF
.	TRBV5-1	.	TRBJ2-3	TGCGCCAGCAGCCACACAGATACGCAGTATTTT	CASSHTDTQYF
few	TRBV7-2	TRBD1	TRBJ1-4	TGTGCCAGCAGCCCGACAGGGGGAGAAAAACTGTTTTTT	CASSPTGGEKLFF
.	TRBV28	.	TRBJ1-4	TGTGCCAGCAGTTTATCTGTAGGGGGGGATGAAAAACTGTTTTTT	CASSLSVGGDEKLFF
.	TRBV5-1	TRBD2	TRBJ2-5	TGCGCCAGCAGCTTGTCTCAACCGGGACTAGTCCCAGAGACCCAGTACTTC	CASSLSQPGLVPETQYF
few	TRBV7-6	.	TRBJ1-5	TGTGCCAGCAGCTTAGAGTCGCGGACAGCTAGCAATCAGCCCCAGCATTTT	CASSLESRTASNQPQHF
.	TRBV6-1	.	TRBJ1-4	TGTGCCAGCAGTGAAGTTTTGAGTGGTGAAAAACTGTTTTTT	CASSEVLSGEKLFF
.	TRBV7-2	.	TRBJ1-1	TGTGCCAGCAGGAGAAGACAGAACACTGAAGCTTTCTTT	CASRRRQNTEAFF
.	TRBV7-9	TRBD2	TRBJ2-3	TGTGCCAGCAAAGGACTAGCGGGGTGGGATACGCAGTATTTT	CASKGLAGWDTQYF
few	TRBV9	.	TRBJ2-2	TGTGCCAGCAGCGAGCCGCCAGGGACATTGAACACCGGGGAGCTGTTTTTT	CASSEPPGTLNTGELFF